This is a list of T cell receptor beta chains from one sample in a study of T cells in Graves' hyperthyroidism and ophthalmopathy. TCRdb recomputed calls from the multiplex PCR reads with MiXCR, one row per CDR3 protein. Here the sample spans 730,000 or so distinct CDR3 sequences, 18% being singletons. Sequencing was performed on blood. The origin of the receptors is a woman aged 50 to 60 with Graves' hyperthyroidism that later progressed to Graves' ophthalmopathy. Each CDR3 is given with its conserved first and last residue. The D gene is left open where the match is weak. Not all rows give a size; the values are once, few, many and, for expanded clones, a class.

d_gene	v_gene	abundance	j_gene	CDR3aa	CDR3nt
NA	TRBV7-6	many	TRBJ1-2	CASTPGGAFYGYTF	TGTGCCAGCACCCCCGGTGGTGCTTTCTATGGCTACACCTTC
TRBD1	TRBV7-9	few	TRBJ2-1	CASSSLNPGQGPSNEQFF	TGTGCCAGCAGCTCGTTAAATCCGGGACAGGGCCCTTCGAATGAGCAGTTCTTC
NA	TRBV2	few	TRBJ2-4	CASSTDGSKNIQYF	TGTGCCAGCAGTACCGACGGGTCCAAAAACATTCAGTACTTC
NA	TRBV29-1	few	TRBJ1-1	CSVETGLNTEAFF	TGCAGCGTTGAGACTGGACTGAACACTGAAGCTTTCTTT
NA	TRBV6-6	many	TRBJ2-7	CASSYRKRFYEQYF	TGTGCCAGCAGTTACAGGAAGAGATTCTACGAGCAGTACTTC
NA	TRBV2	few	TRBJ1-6	CASSEDESSYNSPLHF	TGTGCCAGCAGTGAAGACGAGAGCTCCTATAATTCACCCCTCCACTTT
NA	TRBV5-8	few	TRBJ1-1	CAIGPDTEAFF	TGTGCCATCGGACCGGACACTGAAGCTTTCTTT
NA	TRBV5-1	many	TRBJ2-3	CASSLATGRGTDTQYF	TGCGCCAGCAGCTTGGCCACGGGGCGGGGCACAGATACGCAGTATTTT
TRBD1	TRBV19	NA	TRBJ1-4	CASSPSTGAKLFF	TGTGCCAGTAGTCCCTCGACAGGGGCGAAACTGTTTTTT
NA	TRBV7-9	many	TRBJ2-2	CAVGKQGGTGELFF	TGTGCCGTCGGGAAACAGGGCGGAACCGGGGAGCTGTTTTTT
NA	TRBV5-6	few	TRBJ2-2	CASRSEFANTGELFF	TGTGCCAGCCGGTCGGAATTCGCGAACACCGGGGAGCTGTTTTTT
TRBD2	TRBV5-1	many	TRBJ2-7	CATAEAGEDEQYF	TGCGCCACCGCGGAGGCGGGGGAGGACGAGCAGTACTTC
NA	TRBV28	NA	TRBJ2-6	CASSLAGLDGGANVLTF	TGTGCCAGCAGTTTAGCCGGGTTGGATGGGGGGGCCAACGTCCTGACTTTC
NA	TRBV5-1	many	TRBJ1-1	CASSLADLNTEAFF	TGCGCCAGCAGCTTGGCGGACCTGAACACTGAAGCTTTCTTT
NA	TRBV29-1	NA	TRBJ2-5	CSVVDGDPAQYF	TGCAGCGTTGTGGACGGGGACCCAGCCCAGTACTTC
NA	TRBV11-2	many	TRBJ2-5	CASSLVAGTQETQYF	TGTGCCAGCAGCTTAGTCGCGGGGACCCAAGAGACCCAGTACTTC
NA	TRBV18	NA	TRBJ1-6	CASSPGTQNSPLHF	TGTGCCAGCTCACCTGGGACGCAGAATTCACCCCTCCACTTT
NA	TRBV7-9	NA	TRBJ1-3	CASRETGDGNTIYF	TGTGCCAGCAGGGAGACAGGCGATGGAAACACCATATATTTT
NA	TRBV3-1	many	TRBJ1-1	CASSQAWDAYAFF	TGTGCCAGCAGCCAAGCTTGGGACGCTTACGCTTTCTTT
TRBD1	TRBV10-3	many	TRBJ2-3	CAISESGTGADTQYF	TGTGCCATCAGTGAGTCAGGGACAGGGGCGGATACGCAGTATTTT
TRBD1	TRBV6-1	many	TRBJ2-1	CASRFTGQGANEQFF	TGTGCCAGCAGGTTTACGGGACAGGGGGCAAATGAGCAGTTCTTC
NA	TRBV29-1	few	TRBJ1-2	CSVESLNYGYTF	TGCAGCGTTGAATCCCTGAACTATGGCTACACCTTC
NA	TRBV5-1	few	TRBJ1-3	CASSPDSANSGNTIYF	TGCGCCAGCAGCCCGGACAGCGCGAACTCTGGAAACACCATATATTTT
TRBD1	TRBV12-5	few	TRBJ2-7	CASGSPRDRSYEQYF	TGTGCTAGTGGCTCCCCTAGGGACAGAAGCTACGAGCAGTACTTC
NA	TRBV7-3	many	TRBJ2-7	CASSLRGDPPYEQYF	TGTGCCAGCAGCTTAAGGGGGGATCCACCCTACGAGCAGTACTTC
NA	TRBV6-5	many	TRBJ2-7	CASSYVHPPQGSSYEQYF	TGTGCCAGCAGTTACGTGCACCCCCCGCAGGGCTCCTCCTACGAGCAGTACTTC
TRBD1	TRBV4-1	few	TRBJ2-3	CASSQAEGAHTQYF	TGCGCCAGCAGCCAAGCTGAGGGGGCCCATACGCAGTATTTT
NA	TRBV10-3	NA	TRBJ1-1	CAISEFHRDPEAFF	TGTGCCATCAGTGAGTTCCACAGGGACCCTGAAGCTTTCTTT
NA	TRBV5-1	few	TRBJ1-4	CASSSHRENEKLFF	TGCGCCAGCAGCTCGCACCGGGAGAATGAAAAACTGTTTTTT
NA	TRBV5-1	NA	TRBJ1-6	CASSLEPRDIQNSPLHF	TGCGCCAGCAGCTTGGAGCCCCGGGACATTCAGAATTCACCCCTCCACTTT
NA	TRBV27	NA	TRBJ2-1	CASSQNRDPYNEQFF	TGTGCCAGCAGTCAAAACAGGGATCCCTACAATGAGCAGTTCTTC
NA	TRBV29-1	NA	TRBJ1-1	CSVDPGTMEAFF	TGCAGCGTCGACCCAGGGACGATGGAGGCTTTCTTT
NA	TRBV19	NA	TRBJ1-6	CASSPVRGSRTNSPLHF	TGTGCCAGTAGCCCGGTACGCGGCAGTCGAACCAATTCACCCCTCCACTTT
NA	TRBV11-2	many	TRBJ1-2	CASSSPRRQDGYTF	TGTGCCAGCAGCTCCCCTCGGAGACAGGATGGCTACACCTTC
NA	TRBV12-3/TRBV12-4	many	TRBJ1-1	CASSFLQVMNTEAFF	TGTGCCAGCAGTTTCCTACAGGTGATGAACACTGAAGCTTTCTTT
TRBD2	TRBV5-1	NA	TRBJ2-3	CASSQGLAGGSDTQYF	TGCGCCAGCAGCCAGGGACTAGCGGGGGGCTCAGATACGCAGTATTTT
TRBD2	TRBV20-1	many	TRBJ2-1	CSASTSGANNEQFF	TGCAGTGCTAGTACGAGCGGGGCTAACAATGAGCAGTTCTTC
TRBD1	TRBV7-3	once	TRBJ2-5	CAHIDGQGETQYF	TGTGCCCACATCGATGGACAGGGTGAGACCCAGTACTTC
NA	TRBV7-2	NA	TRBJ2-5	CASSFRSVWGRIQETQYF	TGTGCCAGCAGCTTCCGTTCTGTGTGGGGGAGGATCCAAGAGACCCAGTACTTC
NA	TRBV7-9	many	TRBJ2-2	CASSYGGTGELFF	TGTGCCAGCAGTTACGGGGGTACCGGGGAGCTGTTTTTT
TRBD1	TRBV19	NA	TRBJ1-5	CASSLWTGVNQPQHF	TGTGCCAGTAGTCTGTGGACAGGGGTAAATCAGCCCCAGCATTTT
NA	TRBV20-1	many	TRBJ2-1	CSARSGQVAYNEQFF	TGCAGTGCCAGATCTGGGCAGGTAGCCTACAATGAGCAGTTCTTC
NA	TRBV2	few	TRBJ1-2	CASRFRDGGGYTF	TGTGCCAGCAGATTCCGGGACGGTGGTGGCTACACCTTC
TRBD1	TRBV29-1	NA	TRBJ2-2	CSVEDDRGAPGELFF	TGCAGCGTTGAAGATGACAGGGGGGCCCCCGGGGAGCTGTTTTTT
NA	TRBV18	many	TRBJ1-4	CASSPESRVNEKLFF	TGTGCCAGCTCACCAGAATCCAGGGTTAATGAAAAACTGTTTTTT
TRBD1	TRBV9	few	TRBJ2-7	CASSAHPQGAAYEQYF	TGTGCCAGCAGCGCCCATCCACAGGGGGCAGCCTACGAGCAGTACTTC